The 25 T cell receptor beta chains below all came from one sample that was sequenced in a study of PD-1 blockade in classical Hodgkin lymphoma. In every patient, relapse followed autologous stem cell transplantation, while exposure to brentuximab vedotin differed. Data came from immunoSEQ multiplex PCR; TCRdb stores just in-frame clones and leaves some out. The table includes tens of thousands of clones, over 70% detected once. This specimen consisted of peripheral blood mononuclear cells (PBMCs), obtained before the second cycle of nivolumab. The receptors here all came from a human donor with classical Hodgkin lymphoma.

The rearrangement links TRBV5-1 to TRBJ2-1; D perhaps matches TRBD1 (7 bases). The V gene's germline CDR1 is SGHRS and CDR2 YFSETQ. V lost 0 bases, J lost 4 bases, and 11 bases lay in between. The CDR3 is made up of 15 amino acids. CDR3: CASSLATGTYNEQFF. The DNA for the CDR3 is TGCGCCAGCAGCTTGGCGACAGGGACTTACAATGAGCAGTTCTTC.

The chain uses TRBV30 and TRBJ2-2; 7 bases map to TRBD2. The CDR3 has 17 amino acids. V lost 3 bases to trimming and J lost 4 bases; unmatched junction nucleotides: 14. In germline, CDR1 is GTSNPN, CDR2 SVGIG (reference sequence). The CDR3 sequence is CAWSSQLAGIVTGELFF. CDR3 in DNA: TGTGCCTGGAGCTCCCAATTAGCGGGCATCGTCACCGGGGAGCTGTTTTTT.

The chain uses TRBV6-5 and TRBJ1-2; weak D call: TRBD1 (5 bases). The CDR3 length is 14 residues. Trimming took off 5 bases at V and 1 base at J, with 11 bases between the two ends. Per the germline V gene, CDR1 is MNHEY and CDR2 is SVGAGI. The CDR3 DNA is TGTGCCAGCAGTCCCGGGGCGGTTAACTATGGCTACACCTTC. It codes for CASSPGAVNYGYTF.

The V call is TRBV27, the J call TRBJ1-2; 9 positions agree with TRBD1. Trimming cost V 2 bases and J 6 bases; bases outside gene matches: 7. Germline V gives CDR1 MNHEY, CDR2 SMNVEV (reference sequence). The CDR3 is 15 residues long. In nucleotides, the CDR3 is TGTGCCAGCAGTTTAGGGGGACAGGGTTTCGATGGCTACACCTTC. Translation: CASSLGGQGFDGYTF.

The rearrangement links TRBV30 to TRBJ1-2; TRBD1 is a possible D gene (6 bases). Germline V gene data show CDR1 as GTSNPN and CDR2 as SVGIG (reference sequence). The CDR3 sequence is 14 residues long. The V end lost 0 bases, the J end lost 3 bases, and 11 bases lay between the germline ends. This CDR3 is CAWSVMGGYYGYTF. CDR3 DNA: TGTGCCTGGAGTGTCATGGGGGGCTACTATGGCTACACCTTC.

The chain carries TRBV28 and TRBJ1-4, with TRBD1 as a possible D gene (5 bases). Between the trimmed V and J ends, which lost 4 bases and 5 bases, there was a span of 11 bases. Germline-derived CDR1 and CDR2 are MDHEN and SYDVKM. CDR3 length: 14 amino acids. In DNA form, the CDR3 reads TGTGCCAGCAGTTATCAGGGATTCAATGAAAAACTGTTTTTT. Translated, it gives CASSYQGFNEKLFF.

The chain couples TRBV7-2 to TRBJ2-5, with TRBD2 as a possible D gene (7 bases). CDR3 length equals 17 residues. V was shortened by 1 base and J by 1 base, with 16 bases between the two germline ends. Germline values: CDR1 SGHTA, CDR2 FQGNSA. Here the CDR3 DNA reads TGTGCCAGCAGCTTAGGGGGGCGGGGGAGCATCCAAGAGACCCAGTACTTC. Translation gives CASSLGGRGSIQETQYF. Full variable domain (remainder filled in from reference TRBV7-2 and TRBJ2-5): GAGVSQSPSNKVTEKGKDVELRCDPISGHTALYWYRQSLGQGLEFLIYFQGNSAPDKSGLPSDRFSAERTGGSVSTLTIQRTQQEDSAVYLCASSLGGRGSIQETQYFGPGTRLLVL.

The CDR3 bases are TGTGCCAGCAGCGGTGGGACTAGCGGGGGTAAGACCCAGTACTTC. This sequence encodes CASSGGTSGGKTQYF. The rearrangement uses TRBV7-8 and TRBJ2-5; 14 bases match TRBD2. CDR1 and CDR2 (germline): SGHVS, FQNEAQ. V shed 5 bases and J 6 bases; nucleotides not matched to a gene: 5. The CDR3 has 15 residues.

The chain couples TRBV18 to TRBJ1-3, with 9 nucleotides matching TRBD1. This CDR3 region has 16 residues. Unmatched junction bases numbered 6, after V lost 3 bases and J lost 3 bases. Germline V gene data show CDR1 as KGHSH and CDR2 as LQKENI. CDR3 loop: CASSPSGTGIGNTIYF. The CDR3 nucleotides are TGTGCCAGCTCACCCAGCGGGACAGGGATTGGAAACACCATATATTTT.

V is TRBV6-5 and J is TRBJ2-5; unclear D gene. Germline CDR1 is MNHEY and CDR2 is SVGAGI. Trimming cost V 6 bases and J 5 bases, with 13 bases left between them. CDR3 length equals 13 residues. The CDR3 sequence: CASSRVSEETQYF. CDR3 sequence (DNA): TGTGCCAGCAGCCGGGTTTCGGAGGAGACCCAGTACTTC.

The V call is TRBV7-6, the J call TRBJ2-5; the D gene is possibly TRBD1 (6 bases). The CDR3 runs 17 residues. Trimming cost V 1 base and J 5 bases, with 20 bases left between them. Germline V CDR1 and CDR2: SGHVS, FNYEAQ. DNA of the CDR3: TGTGCCAGCAGCTTAGAAGGGGACAAAGAATTGGGGGAGACCCAGTACTTC. Translated, it gives CASSLEGDKELGETQYF.

The gene calls are TRBV19 and TRBJ1-2, with D tentatively TRBD1 (5 bases). V shed 4 bases and J shed 13 bases, with 13 bases lying between them. The CDR3 totals 11 residues. Germline CDR1 is LNHDA and CDR2 is SQIVND (reference sequence). CDR3 in amino acids: CASSTRGVSTF. The DNA for the CDR3 is TGTGCCAGTAGTACCCGAGGGGTGAGCACCTTC.

This clone came up a few times. The V call is TRBV28, the J call TRBJ1-1; D is unclear. CDR1 MDHEN and CDR2 SYDVKM come from the germline V gene. V lost 2 bases and J lost 1, with 5 bases in between. This CDR3 is 13 amino acids long. CDR3 in amino acids: CASSLLANTEAFF. CDR3 coding DNA: TGTGCCAGCAGTTTACTAGCGAACACTGAAGCTTTCTTT.

The rearrangement uses TRBV7-2 and TRBJ2-3, with 8 bases identical to TRBD2. J gave up 5 bases and V 10 bases, and 17 bases lay outside the gene matches. This CDR3 contains 16 residues. Per the germline V gene, CDR1 is SGHTA and CDR2 is FQGNSA. The CDR3 protein is CATQERGGRLGDTQYF. The CDR3 coding sequence is TGTGCCACCCAGGAGCGGGGCGGGAGGCTCGGAGATACGCAGTATTTT.

The chain has TRBV28 and TRBJ1-6; 9 bases are a match to TRBD1. The junction had 3 bases not matched to a gene; V was cut back by 4 bases and J by 8 bases. Germline CDR1 and CDR2: MDHEN and SYDVKM. This CDR3 is built from 14 residues. Here the CDR3 DNA reads TGTGCCAGCAGTTCGGGACAGGGATATTCACCCCTCCACTTT. Its protein product is CASSSGQGYSPLHF. Based on the CDR3 plus reference TRBV28 and TRBJ1-6, the full variable domain is DVKVTQSSRYLVKRTGEKVFLECVQDMDHENMFWYRQDPGLGLRLIYFSYDVKMKEKGDIPEGYSVSREKKERFSLILESASTNQTSMYLCASSSGQGYSPLHFGNGTRLTVT.

This clone is medium-sized within its sample. The chain has TRBV7-9 and TRBJ2-7, with a weak D call TRBD2 (5 bases). Deletions cut 2 bases from V and 1 base from J, with 9 bases between. Germline V gene data show CDR1 as SEHNR and CDR2 as FQNEAQ (reference sequence). The length of the CDR3 is 14 residues. The CDR3 protein is CASSLRAGSYEQYF. In nucleotides, the CDR3 is TGTGCCAGCAGCTTACGGGCGGGTTCCTACGAGCAGTACTTC.

The chain uses TRBV9 and TRBJ1-1; possibly TRBD1 for D (5 bases). The V gene's germline CDR1 is SGDLS and CDR2 YYNGEE. The CDR3 runs to 14 residues. V dropped 3 bases and J dropped 1 base, with 10 bases sitting between them. This CDR3 reads CASSAATENTEAFF. The CDR3, as DNA: TGTGCCAGCAGCGCCGCGACAGAGAACACTGAAGCTTTCTTT.

The gene calls are TRBV5-1 and TRBJ2-6; 12 bases are shared with TRBD1. The CDR3 sequence is 18 residues long. Germline loops: CDR1 SGHRS, CDR2 YFSETQ. Trimming removed 4 bases from V and 1 base from J; junction bases left unmatched: 6. CDR3 protein: CASSRTGQGASGANVLTF. The CDR3 region has the DNA TGCGCCAGCAGCCGTACGGGACAGGGGGCTTCTGGGGCCAACGTCCTGACTTTC.

The chain recombines TRBV6-1 with TRBJ2-7; a weak D match, TRBD1 (5 bases). Per the germline V gene, CDR1 is MNHNS and CDR2 is SASEGT. The V end lost 4 bases, the J end lost 3 bases, and 16 bases lay between the germline ends. The CDR3 loop spans 15 amino acids. DNA for the CDR3: TGTGCCAGCAGTGTTCAAAATACAGGCGACTACGAGCAGTACTTC. Amino acids: CASSVQNTGDYEQYF.

CDR3 in DNA: TGTGCCAGCAGCCCACGCCAGGGGCAGAGTCAGCCCCAGCATTTT. The encoded protein is CASSPRQGQSQPQHF. This sequence joins TRBV7-2 and TRBJ1-5; weak D call: TRBD1 (6 bases). The CDR3 totals 15 residues. Germline lookup yields CDR1 SGHTA and CDR2 FQGNSA. The V and J ends lost 5 bases and 6 bases respectively, with 17 bases between them. Full variable domain (remainder filled in from reference TRBV7-2 and TRBJ1-5): GAGVSQSPSNKVTEKGKDVELRCDPISGHTALYWYRQSLGQGLEFLIYFQGNSAPDKSGLPSDRFSAERTGGSVSTLTIQRTQQEDSAVYLCASSPRQGQSQPQHFGDGTRLSIL.

The gene calls are TRBV9 and TRBJ1-3; the D gene is possibly TRBD1 (5 bases). V dropped 0 bases and J dropped 4 bases, with 11 bases sitting between them. Looked up from germline, CDR1 is SGDLS and CDR2 is YYNGEE. This CDR3 contains 15 residues. For the CDR3, the DNA is TGTGCCAGCAGCGTAGGGCAGGGAACGGGAAACACCATATATTTT. This gives the protein CASSVGQGTGNTIYF.

This clone was counted between two and nine times. The chain couples TRBV15 to TRBJ1-1; TRBD1 is a possible D gene (5 bases). The germline gives CDR1 LNHNV, CDR2 YYDKDF (reference sequence). V gave up 2 bases and J gave up 10 bases, with 20 bases separating them. The CDR3 covers 15 residues. The chain's CDR3 is CATSRKGVAVLGAFF. In nucleotides, the CDR3 is TGTGCCACCAGCAGAAAAGGGGTGGCCGTGTTAGGAGCTTTCTTT.

This chain connects TRBV30 to TRBJ2-3; D perhaps matches TRBD2 (6 bases). CDR3 length equals 14 residues. Germline CDR1 is GTSNPN and CDR2 is SVGIG (reference sequence). V lost 2 bases and J 0 bases, leaving 9 bases between the germline ends. For the CDR3, the DNA is TGTGCCTGGAGTTCAGGGACTAGCACAGATACGCAGTATTTT. Its protein is CAWSSGTSTDTQYF.

There are a few counts of this clone. This chain joins TRBV7-8 and TRBJ2-3; 7 nucleotides line up with TRBD1. J gave up 6 bases and V 4 bases, and 7 bases lay outside the gene matches. The germline V gene encodes CDR1 SGHVS and CDR2 FQNEAQ. CDR3 length equals 14 residues. The chain's CDR3 is CASSYPLQGDTQYF. The DNA for the CDR3 is TGTGCCAGCAGCTACCCACTACAGGGGGATACGCAGTATTTT.

The rearrangement joins TRBV7-9 to TRBJ1-2; 7 bases are shared with TRBD1. CDR3 size: 14 residues. Germline CDR1 SEHNR, CDR2 FQNEAQ (reference sequence). Trimming cost V 3 bases and J 5 bases; bases outside gene matches: 6. CDR3 protein: CASSFGQDPYGYTF. CDR3 nucleotide sequence: TGTGCCAGCAGCTTCGGACAGGACCCATATGGCTACACCTTC.